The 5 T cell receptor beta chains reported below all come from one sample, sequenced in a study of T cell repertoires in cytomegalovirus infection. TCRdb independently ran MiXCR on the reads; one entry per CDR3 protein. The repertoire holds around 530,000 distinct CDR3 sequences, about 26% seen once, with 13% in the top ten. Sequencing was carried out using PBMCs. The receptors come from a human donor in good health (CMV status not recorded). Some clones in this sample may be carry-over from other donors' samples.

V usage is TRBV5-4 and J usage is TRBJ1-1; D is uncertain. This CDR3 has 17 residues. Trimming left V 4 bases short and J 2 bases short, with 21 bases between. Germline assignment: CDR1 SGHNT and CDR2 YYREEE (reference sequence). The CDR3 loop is CASSEGLPPFSNTEAFF. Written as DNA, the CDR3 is TGTGCCAGCAGCGAAGGACTCCCGCCCTTCTCTAACACTGAAGCTTTCTTT.

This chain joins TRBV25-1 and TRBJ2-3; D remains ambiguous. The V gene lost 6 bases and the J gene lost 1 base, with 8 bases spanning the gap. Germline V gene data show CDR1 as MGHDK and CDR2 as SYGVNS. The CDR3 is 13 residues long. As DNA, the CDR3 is TGTGCCAGCAGCCAATACCGCACAGATACGCAGTATTTT. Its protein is CASSQYRTDTQYF.

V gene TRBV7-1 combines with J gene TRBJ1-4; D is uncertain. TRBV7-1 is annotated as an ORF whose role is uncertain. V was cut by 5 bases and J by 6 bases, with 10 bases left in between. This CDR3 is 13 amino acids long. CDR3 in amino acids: CASSVENDEKLFF. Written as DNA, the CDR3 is TGTGCCAGCAGCGTTGAGAATGATGAAAAACTGTTTTTT.

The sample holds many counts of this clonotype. The CDR3 DNA reads as TGTGCCAGCAGCTTATCACGTACGAGGGGCACTGAAGCTTTCTTT. Translated, it gives CASSLSRTRGTEAFF. The chain links TRBV7-2 to TRBJ1-1, with a tentative D call TRBD1 (5 bases). CDR1 is SGHTA, CDR2 FQGNSA, per germline. The CDR3 is made up of 15 amino acids. The V gene lost 2 bases and the J gene lost 4 bases, with 14 bases spanning the gap.

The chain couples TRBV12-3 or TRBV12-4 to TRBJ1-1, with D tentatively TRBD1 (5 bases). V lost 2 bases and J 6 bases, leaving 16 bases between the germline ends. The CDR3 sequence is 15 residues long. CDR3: CASSLWVQADAEAFF. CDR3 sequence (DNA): TGTGCCAGCAGTTTATGGGTACAGGCGGACGCTGAAGCTTTCTTT.